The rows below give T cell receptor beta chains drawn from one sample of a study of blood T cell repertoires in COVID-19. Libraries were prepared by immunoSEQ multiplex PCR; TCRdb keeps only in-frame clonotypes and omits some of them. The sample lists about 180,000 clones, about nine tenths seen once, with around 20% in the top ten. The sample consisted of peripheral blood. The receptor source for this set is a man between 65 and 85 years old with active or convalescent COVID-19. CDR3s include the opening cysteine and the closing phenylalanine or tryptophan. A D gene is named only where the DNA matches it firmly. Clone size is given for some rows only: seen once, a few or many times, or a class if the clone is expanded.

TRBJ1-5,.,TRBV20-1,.,TGCAGTGCTAGTCCGTGGGCGTCACAGACTCAGCCCCAGCATTTT,CSASPWASQTQPQHF
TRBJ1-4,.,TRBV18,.,TGTGCCAGCTCACCACCCCTTCCCGAAAAACTGTTTTTT,CASSPPLPEKLFF
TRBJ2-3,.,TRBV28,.,TGTGCCAGCAGTACCAGCGATAGCACAGATACGCAGTATTTT,CASSTSDSTDTQYF
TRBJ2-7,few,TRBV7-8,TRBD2,TGTGCCAGCAGCTCGAGGGATAGCGGGCTCTTGGACGAGCAGTACTTC,CASSSRDSGLLDEQYF
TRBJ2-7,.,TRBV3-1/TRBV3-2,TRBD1,TGTGCCAGCAGTGTCGGGGCCAGGGGGTCCTACGAGCAGTACTTC,CASSVGARGSYEQYF
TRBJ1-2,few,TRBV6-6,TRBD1,TGTGCCAGCAGTGGAGGACAGGGCCCCTATGGCTACACCTTC,CASSGGQGPYGYTF
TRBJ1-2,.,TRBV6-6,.,TGTGCCAGCAGCCCCGGCGGGGGTACCCTGTATGGCTACACCTTC,CASSPGGGTLYGYTF
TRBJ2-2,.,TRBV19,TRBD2,TGTGCCAGTAGTATGGGCCAGCGGGGGGCCGGCGGGGAGCTGTTTTTT,CASSMGQRGAGGELFF
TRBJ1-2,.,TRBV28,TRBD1,TGTGCCAGCTCTTGGCGACAGGGGCTGCAAGATGGCTACACCTTC,CASSWRQGLQDGYTF
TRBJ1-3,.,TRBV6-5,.,TGTGCCAGCAGTTACTCAAGCGGGGAGGCTGGAAACACCATATATTTT,CASSYSSGEAGNTIYF
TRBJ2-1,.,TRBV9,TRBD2,TGTGCCAGCAGCGTAAGCGGGAGCATATACAATGAGCAGTTCTTC,CASSVSGSIYNEQFF
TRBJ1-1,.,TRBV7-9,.,TGTGCCAGCAGCTTATCGGAGGGTTCTGAAGCTTTCTTT,CASSLSEGSEAFF
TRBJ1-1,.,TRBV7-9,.,TGTGCCAGCAGCCACCCCGACAGGAACACTGAAGCTTTCTTT,CASSHPDRNTEAFF
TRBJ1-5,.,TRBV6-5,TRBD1,TGTGCCAGCAGCCCCGACAGGGGCGACAATCAGCCCCAGCATTTT,CASSPDRGDNQPQHF
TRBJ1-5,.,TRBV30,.,TGTGCCTGGAGCACGGGGGATCAGCCCCAGCATTTT,CAWSTGDQPQHF
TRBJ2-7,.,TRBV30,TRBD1,TGTGCCTGGAGTACCAATCTGGACAGGGGGGAGCAGTACTTC,CAWSTNLDRGEQYF
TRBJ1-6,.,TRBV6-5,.,TGTGCCAGCAGTTACTCGTCGGGAGGCCATAATTCACCCCTCCACTTT,CASSYSSGGHNSPLHF
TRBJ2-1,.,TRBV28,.,TGTGCCAGCACTCACCGAAGAGGCAGGAAGGGGTCCTACAATGAGCAGTTCTTC,CASTHRRGRKGSYNEQFF
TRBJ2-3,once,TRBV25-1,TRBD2,TGTGCCAGCAGTGAAATAGCGGGAGTAGGGGATACGCAGTATTTT,CASSEIAGVGDTQYF
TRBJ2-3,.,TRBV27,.,TGTGCCAGCAGTTTAAAATCTAGCGCAGATACGCAGTATTTT,CASSLKSSADTQYF
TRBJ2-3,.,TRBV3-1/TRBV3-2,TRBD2,TGTGCCAGCAGTCCGACTAGCGGCAGCACAGATACGCAGTATTTT,CASSPTSGSTDTQYF
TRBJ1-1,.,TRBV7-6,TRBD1,TGTGCCAGCAGGAACCGGACAGGGGGGACTGAAGCTTTCTTT,CASRNRTGGTEAFF
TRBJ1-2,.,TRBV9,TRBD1,TGTGCCAGCAGCGTAGGACTGGCAGGGGGGACTGACTATGGCTACACCTTC,CASSVGLAGGTDYGYTF
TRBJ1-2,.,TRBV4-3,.,TGCGCCAGCAGCCGTGCGGGGTACTATGGCTACACCTTC,CASSRAGYYGYTF
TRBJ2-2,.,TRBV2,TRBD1,TGTGCCAGCAGCTTGGACAGGGGTGACACCGGGGAGCTGTTTTTT,CASSLDRGDTGELFF
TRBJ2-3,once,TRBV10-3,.,TGTGCCATCAGTGAGTCTGGAGCCCACGGGGGTCGAACAGATACGCAGTATTTT,CAISESGAHGGRTDTQYF
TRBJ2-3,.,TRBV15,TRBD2,TGTGCCTCTAAGCGGGGGGACCCCACAGATACGCAGTATTTT,CASKRGDPTDTQYF
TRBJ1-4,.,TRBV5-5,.,TGTGCCAGCAGCTTCCCAGGGACTAATGAAAAACTGTTTTTT,CASSFPGTNEKLFF
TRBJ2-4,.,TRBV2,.,TGTGCCAGCAGTCGCTACAGGGACCAAAACATTCAGTACTTC,CASSRYRDQNIQYF
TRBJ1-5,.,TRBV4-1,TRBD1,TGCGCCAGCAGCCAAGCCCGCGGGACAGGGGTTAGCAATCAGCCCCAGCATTTT,CASSQARGTGVSNQPQHF
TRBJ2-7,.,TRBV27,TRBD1,TGTGCCAGCAGAGTGGACAGGCCCCCCTACGAGCAGTACTTC,CASRVDRPPYEQYF
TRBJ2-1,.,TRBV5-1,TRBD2,TGCGCCAGCAGCTGGATAGGCGGGAGTATCAATGAGCAGTTCTTC,CASSWIGGSINEQFF
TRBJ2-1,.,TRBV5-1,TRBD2,TGCGCCAGCAGCTTTACTAGCGGGAGGCGGTCCAATGAGCAGTTCTTC,CASSFTSGRRSNEQFF
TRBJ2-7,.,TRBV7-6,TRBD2,TGTGCCAGCAGCCCAAGGATTATACTAGCGGGAGGAGAGGACGAGCAGTACTTC,CASSPRIILAGGEDEQYF
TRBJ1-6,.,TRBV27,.,TGTGCCAGCAGTTTATCTGGAAGGGGGTCGGGTTCACCCCTCCACTTT,CASSLSGRGSGSPLHF
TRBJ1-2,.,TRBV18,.,TGTGCCAGCTCACCAGAGAGGGACTATGGCTACACCTTC,CASSPERDYGYTF
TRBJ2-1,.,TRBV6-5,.,TGTGCCAGCAGGGGAGGACCTCTAAGTAATGAGCAGTTCTTC,CASRGGPLSNEQFF
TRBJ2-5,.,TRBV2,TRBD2,TGTGCCAGCCTGCCGGGACTAGCTGTAGAGACCCAGTACTTC,CASLPGLAVETQYF
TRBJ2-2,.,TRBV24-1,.,TGTGCCACCAGTCCGGACTCCTCGGGCACCGGGGAGCTGTTTTTT,CATSPDSSGTGELFF
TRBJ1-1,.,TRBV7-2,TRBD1,TGTGCCAGCAGCAGGGGGCAGAACACTGAAGCTTTCTTT,CASSRGQNTEAFF
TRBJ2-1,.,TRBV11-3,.,TGTGCCAGCAGCTTAGGTCAGGAGCAGTTCTTC,CASSLGQEQFF
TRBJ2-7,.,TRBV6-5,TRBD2,TGTGCCAGCAGTTCCACCCGGGACTACTCCTACGAGCAGTACTTC,CASSSTRDYSYEQYF
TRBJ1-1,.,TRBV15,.,TGTGCCACCAGCAGGCCAGACAGGTTGAACACTGAAGCTTTCTTT,CATSRPDRLNTEAFF
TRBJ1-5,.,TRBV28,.,TGTGCCAGCACCGACCCCACCAGGCCGCCCCAGCATTTT,CASTDPTRPPQHF
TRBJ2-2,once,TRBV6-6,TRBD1,TGTGCCAGCAGCCCGAACAGGGGTGGCAGCGGGGAGCTGTTTTTT,CASSPNRGGSGELFF
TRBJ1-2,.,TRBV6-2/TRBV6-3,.,TGTGCCAGCAGCCTTCCCGGACAGAGCTCCTATCGCTACACCTTC,CASSLPGQSSYRYTF